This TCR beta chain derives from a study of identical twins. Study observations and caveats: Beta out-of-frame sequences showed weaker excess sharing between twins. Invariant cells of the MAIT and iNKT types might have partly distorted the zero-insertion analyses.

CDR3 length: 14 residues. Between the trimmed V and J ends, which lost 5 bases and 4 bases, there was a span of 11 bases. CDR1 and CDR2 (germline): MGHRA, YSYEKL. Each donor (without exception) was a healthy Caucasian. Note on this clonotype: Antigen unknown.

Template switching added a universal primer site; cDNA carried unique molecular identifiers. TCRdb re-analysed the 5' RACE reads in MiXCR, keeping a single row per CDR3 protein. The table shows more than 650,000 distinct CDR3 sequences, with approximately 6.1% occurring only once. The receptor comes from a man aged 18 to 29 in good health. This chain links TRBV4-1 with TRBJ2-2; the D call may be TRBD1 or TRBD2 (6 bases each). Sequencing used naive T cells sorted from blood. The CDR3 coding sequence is TGCGCCAGCAGCAGAGGGGGGTTCACCGGGGAGCTGTTTTTT. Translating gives CASSRGGFTGELFF.